The entry that follows covers one T cell receptor beta chain sequence. The antigen remains undetermined. This record comes from a study of a mutant IDH1 vaccine in newly diagnosed glioma. Study as a whole: Once 4-6 weeks had passed after radiotherapy alone, vaccination started, or it started with temozolomide cycles. Sex distribution of treated patients was roughly 60% male and roughly 40% female; mean age was 40.4 years. Patients arrived already treated with radiotherapy, temozolomide, or both, most having had both.

Whole-study results and caveats: There were vaccine-induced immune responses in 85% to 95% of the patients.

The CDR3 totals 20 residues. Only in-frame clones appear in the TCRdb table, and some are missing; sequencing was by immunoSEQ multiplex PCR. The sample lists roughly 49,000 clones; roughly 92% were seen once. As for time point: week 35, safety follow-up. Each vaccine dose was 300 ug of mutant IDH1 20-mer peptide, with topical imiquimod. This clonotype was sampled from a man in his fifties with glioma. Sequencing used PBMCs, obtained from a glioma patient whose treatment included an IDH1 peptide vaccine. This chain connects TRBV1 to TRBJ2-5; no DNA check was done on the table's D call, TRBD2. TRBV1 constitutes a pseudogene. The CDR3 is CTSSQDRRNPLAGGGETQYF. The CDR3 DNA sequence: TGCACCAGCAGCCAAGATAGGAGGAATCCTCTAGCGGGAGGGGGAGAGACCCAGTACTTC.